This T cell receptor beta chain was obtained from a study of beta chain features in type 1 diabetes. Study observations and caveats: Shortening that was moderate but significant affected the TCRB CDR3s of Type 1 diabetes patients in all four CD4+ subsets.

Using CD45RO/CCR7/CD25/CD127/CD95/CD27, CD4+ naive, central memory, regulatory and stem cell-like memory cells were sorted. Since all of the isolated RNA was reverse transcribed, expressed TCRB transcripts were what got sequenced. TCRdb's table, derived via immunoSEQ multiplex PCR, lists solely in-frame clones and lacks some. Of under 300,000 clones listed, roughly 17% are singletons. In this sample, this clone turned up a few times. The target antigen is unknown. The sample has other DNA sequences that encode this CDR3 too. Germline CDR1 is SEHNR and CDR2 is FQNEAQ (reference sequence). This CDR3 comprises 13 residues. The V and J ends lost 3 bases and 3 bases respectively, with 3 bases between them.

This clonotype originated in a man under 40 with type 1 diabetes. Source material: naive CD4+ T cells from blood. The V gene is TRBV7-9, the J gene TRBJ2-6; D not resolved. The CDR3 DNA follows: TGTGCCAGCAGCTTGTTTGGGGCCAACGTCCTGACTTTC. Its translation: CASSLFGANVLTF.